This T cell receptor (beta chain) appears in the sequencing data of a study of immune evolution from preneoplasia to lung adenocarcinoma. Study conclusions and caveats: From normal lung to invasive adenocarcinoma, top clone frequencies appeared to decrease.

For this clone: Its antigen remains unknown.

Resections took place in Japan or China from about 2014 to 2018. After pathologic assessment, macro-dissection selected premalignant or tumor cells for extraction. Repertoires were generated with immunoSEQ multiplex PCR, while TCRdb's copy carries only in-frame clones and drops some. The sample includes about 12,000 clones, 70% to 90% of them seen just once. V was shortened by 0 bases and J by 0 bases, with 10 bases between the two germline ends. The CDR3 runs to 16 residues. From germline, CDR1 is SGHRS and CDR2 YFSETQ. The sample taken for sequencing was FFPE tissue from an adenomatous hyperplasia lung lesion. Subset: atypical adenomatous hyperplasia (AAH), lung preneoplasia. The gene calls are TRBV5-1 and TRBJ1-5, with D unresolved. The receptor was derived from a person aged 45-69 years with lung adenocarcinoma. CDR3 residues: CASSLAGIGSNQPQHF. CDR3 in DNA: TGCGCCAGCAGCTTGGCCGGGATAGGTAGCAATCAGCCCCAGCATTTT.